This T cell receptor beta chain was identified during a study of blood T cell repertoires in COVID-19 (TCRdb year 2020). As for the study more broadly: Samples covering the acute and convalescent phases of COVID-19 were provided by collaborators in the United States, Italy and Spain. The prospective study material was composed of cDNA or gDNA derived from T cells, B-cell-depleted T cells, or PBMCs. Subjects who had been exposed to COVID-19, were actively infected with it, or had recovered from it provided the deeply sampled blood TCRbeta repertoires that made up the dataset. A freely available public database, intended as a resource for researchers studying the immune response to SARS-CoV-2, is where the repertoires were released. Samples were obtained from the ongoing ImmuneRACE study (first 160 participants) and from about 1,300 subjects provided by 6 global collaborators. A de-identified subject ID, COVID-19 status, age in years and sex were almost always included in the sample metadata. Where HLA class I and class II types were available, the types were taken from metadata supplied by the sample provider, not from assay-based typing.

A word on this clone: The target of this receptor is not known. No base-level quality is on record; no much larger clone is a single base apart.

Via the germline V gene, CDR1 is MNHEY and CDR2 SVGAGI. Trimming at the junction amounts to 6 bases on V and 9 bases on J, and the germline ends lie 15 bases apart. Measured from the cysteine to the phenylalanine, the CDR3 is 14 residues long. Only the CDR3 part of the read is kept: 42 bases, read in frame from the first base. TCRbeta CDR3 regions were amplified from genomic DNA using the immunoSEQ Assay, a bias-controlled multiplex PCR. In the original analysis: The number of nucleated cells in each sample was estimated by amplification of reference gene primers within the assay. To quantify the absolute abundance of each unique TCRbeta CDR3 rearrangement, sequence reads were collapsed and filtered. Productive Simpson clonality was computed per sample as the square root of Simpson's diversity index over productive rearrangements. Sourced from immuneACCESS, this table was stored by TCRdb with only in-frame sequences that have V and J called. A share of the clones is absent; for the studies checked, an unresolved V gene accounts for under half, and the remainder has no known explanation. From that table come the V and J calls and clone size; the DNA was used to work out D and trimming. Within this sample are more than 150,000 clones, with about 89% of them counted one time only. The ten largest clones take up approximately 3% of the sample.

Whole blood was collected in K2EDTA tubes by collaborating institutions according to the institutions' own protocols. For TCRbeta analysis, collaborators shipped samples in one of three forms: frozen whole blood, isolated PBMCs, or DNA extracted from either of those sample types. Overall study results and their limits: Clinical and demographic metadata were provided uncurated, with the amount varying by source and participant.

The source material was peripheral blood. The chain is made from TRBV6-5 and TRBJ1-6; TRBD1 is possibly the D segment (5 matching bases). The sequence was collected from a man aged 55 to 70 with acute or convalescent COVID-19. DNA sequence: TGTGCCAGCAGGGGGCGCGTTTGGGGTTCACCCCTCCACTTT. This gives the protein CASRGRVWGSPLHF.